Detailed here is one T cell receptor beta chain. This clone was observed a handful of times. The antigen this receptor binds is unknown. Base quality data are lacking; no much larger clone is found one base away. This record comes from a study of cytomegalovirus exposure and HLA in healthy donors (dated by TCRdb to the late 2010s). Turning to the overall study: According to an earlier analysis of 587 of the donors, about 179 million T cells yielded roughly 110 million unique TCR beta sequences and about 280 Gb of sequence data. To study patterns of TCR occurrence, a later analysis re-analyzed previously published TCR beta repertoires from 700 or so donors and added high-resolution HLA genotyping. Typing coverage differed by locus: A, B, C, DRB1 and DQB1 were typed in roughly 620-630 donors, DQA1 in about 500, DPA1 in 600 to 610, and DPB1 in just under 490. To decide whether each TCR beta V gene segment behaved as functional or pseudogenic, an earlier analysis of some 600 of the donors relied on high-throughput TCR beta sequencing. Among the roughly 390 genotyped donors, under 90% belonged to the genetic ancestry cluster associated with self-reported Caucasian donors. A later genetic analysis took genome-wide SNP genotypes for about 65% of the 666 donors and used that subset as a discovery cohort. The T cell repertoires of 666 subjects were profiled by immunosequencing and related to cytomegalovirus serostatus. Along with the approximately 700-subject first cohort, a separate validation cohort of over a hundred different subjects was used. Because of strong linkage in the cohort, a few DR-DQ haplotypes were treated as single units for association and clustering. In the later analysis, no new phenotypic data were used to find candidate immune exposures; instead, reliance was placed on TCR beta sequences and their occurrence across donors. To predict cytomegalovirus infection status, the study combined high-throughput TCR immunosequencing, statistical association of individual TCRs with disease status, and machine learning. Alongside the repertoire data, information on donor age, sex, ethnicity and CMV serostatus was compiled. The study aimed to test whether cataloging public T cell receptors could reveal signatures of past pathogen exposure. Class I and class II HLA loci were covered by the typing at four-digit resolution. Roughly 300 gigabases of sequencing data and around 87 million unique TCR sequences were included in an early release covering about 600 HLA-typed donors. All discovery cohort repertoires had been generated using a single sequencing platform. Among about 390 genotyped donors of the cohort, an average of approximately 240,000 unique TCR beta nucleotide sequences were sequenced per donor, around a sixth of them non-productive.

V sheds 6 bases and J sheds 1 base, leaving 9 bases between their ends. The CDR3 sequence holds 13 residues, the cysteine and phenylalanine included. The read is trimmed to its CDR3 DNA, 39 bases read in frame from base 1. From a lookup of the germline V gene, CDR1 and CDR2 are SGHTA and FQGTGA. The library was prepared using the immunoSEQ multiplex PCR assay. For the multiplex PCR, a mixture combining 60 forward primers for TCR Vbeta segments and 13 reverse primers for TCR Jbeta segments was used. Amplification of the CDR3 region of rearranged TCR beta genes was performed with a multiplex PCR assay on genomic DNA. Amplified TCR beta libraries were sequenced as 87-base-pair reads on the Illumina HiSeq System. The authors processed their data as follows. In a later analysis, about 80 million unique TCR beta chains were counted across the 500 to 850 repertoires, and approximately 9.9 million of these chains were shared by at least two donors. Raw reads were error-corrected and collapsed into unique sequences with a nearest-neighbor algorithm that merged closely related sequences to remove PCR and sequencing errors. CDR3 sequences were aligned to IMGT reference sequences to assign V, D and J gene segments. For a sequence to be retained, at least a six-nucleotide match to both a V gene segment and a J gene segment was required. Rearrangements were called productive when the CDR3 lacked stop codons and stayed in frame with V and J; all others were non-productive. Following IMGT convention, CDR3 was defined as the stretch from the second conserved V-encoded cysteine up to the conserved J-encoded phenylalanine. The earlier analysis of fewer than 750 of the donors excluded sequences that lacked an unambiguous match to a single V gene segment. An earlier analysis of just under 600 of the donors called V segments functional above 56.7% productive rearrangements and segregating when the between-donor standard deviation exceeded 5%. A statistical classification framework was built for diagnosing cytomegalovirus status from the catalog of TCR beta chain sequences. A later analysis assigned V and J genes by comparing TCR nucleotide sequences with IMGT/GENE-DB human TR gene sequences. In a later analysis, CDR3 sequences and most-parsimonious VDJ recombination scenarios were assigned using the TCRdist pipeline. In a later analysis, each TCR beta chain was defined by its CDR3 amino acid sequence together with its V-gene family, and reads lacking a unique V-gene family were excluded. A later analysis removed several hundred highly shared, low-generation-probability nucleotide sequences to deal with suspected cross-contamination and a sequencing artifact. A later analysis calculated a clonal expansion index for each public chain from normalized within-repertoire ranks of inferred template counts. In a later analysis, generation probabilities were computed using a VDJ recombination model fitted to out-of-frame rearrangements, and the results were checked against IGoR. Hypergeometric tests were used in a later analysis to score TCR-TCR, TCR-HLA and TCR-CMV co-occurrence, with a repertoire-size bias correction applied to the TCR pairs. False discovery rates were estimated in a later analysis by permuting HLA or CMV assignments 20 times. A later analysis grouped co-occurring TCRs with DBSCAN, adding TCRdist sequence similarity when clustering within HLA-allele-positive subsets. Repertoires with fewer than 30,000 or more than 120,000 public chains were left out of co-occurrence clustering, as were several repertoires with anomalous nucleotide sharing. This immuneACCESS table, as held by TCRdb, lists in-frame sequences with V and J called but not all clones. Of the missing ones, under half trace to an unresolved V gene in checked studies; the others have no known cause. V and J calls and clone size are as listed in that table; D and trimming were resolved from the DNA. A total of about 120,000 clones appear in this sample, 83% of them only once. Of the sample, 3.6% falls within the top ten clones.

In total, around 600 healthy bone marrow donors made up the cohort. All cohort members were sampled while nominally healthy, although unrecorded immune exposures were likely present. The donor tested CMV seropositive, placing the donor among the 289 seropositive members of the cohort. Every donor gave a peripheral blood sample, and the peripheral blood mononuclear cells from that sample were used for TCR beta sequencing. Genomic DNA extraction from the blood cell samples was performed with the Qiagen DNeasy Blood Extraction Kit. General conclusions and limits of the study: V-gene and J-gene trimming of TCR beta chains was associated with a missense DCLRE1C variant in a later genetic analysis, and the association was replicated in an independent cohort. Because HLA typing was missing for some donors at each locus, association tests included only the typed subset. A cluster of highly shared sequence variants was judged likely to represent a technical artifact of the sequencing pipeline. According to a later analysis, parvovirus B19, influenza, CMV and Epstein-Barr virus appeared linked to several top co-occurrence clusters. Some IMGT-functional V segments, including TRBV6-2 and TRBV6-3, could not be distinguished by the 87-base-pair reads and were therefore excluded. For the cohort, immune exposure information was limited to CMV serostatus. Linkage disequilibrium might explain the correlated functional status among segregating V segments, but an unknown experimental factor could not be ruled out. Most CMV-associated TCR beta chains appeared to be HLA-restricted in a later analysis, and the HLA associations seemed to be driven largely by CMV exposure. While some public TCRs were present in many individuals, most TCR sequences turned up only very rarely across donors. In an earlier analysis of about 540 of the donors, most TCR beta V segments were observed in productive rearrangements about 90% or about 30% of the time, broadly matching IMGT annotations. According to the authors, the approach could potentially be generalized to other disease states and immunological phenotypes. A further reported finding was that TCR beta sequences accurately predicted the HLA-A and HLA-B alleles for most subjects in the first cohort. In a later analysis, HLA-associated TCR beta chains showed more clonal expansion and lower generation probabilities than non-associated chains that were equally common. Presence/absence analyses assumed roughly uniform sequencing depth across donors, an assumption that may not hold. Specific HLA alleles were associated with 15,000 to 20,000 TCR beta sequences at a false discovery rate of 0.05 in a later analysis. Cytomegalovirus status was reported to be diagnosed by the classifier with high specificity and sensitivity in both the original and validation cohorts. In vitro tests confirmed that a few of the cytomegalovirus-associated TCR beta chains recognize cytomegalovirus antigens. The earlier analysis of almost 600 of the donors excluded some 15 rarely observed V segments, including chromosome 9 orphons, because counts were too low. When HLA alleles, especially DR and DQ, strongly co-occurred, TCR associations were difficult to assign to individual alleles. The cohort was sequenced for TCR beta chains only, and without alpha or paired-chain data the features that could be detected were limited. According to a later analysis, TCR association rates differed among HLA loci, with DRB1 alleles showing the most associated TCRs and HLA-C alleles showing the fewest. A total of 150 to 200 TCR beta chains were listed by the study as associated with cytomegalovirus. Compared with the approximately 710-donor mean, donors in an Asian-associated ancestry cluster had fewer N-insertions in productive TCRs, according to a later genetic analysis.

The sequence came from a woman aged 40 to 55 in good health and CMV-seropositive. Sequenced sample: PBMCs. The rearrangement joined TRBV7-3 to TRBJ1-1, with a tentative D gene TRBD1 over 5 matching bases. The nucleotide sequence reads TGTGCCAGCAGATACCAGGGGAACACTGAAGCTTTCTTT. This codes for CASRYQGNTEAFF.